Following are 25 T cell receptor beta chains from one sample sequenced in a study of T cell clones after liver transplantation. Sequencing used immunoSEQ multiplex PCR; TCRdb keeps in-frame clones, though not all of them. The data show about 100,000 clones, approximately 78% seen once. Sequenced here: CD4+ T cells from blood, sampled before liver transplant. The source of these receptors is a human donor who received a liver transplant.

This clone was recorded a few times. The V gene is TRBV5-3, the J gene TRBJ1-2; 12 bases align to TRBD1. TRBV5-3 is designated an ORF whose function remains uncertain. The CDR3 consists of 16 residues. The J segment lost 7 bases and the V segment lost 4 bases, leaving 11 bases of the junction unmatched. CDR3 in amino acids: CARSPLPGQGAGGYTF. CDR3 in DNA: TGTGCCAGAAGCCCATTACCGGGACAGGGGGCTGGTGGCTACACCTTC.

As DNA, the CDR3 is TGTGCCAGCTCCAGAGGGGTCCAAGAGACCCAGTACTTC. Translated: CASSRGVQETQYF. The chain is built from TRBV7-2 and TRBJ2-5, with D perhaps given as TRBD1 or TRBD2 (5 bases each). The germline V and J ends were trimmed by 8 bases and 1 base, with 11 bases remaining between them. The CDR3 has 13 amino acids. Germline assignment: CDR1 SGHTA and CDR2 FQGNSA.

This chain connects TRBV18 to TRBJ2-1; D may correspond to TRBD1 or TRBD2 (5 bases each). Germline CDR1 reads KGHSH; CDR2 reads LQKENI. The CDR3 totals 15 residues. The ends were cut back, 4 bases at V and 9 bases at J, with 19 bases in the middle. In DNA, the CDR3 is TGTGCCAGCTCACTTACACCGGGGCAAAAAGGTGAGCAGTTCTTC. This gives the protein CASSLTPGQKGEQFF.

The chain has TRBV18 and TRBJ2-2; weak D call: TRBD1 (6 bases). The V gene lost 1 base and the J gene lost 1 base, with 16 bases spanning the gap. Per the germline V gene, CDR1 is KGHSH and CDR2 is LQKENI. The CDR3 contains 18 residues. CDR3 sequence reads: CASSPRQQGTENTGELFF. The CDR3 DNA reads TGTGCCAGCTCACCACGGCAACAGGGTACTGAGAACACCGGGGAGCTGTTTTTT.

This chain uses TRBV2 with TRBJ2-5; 8 bases map to TRBD2. Trimming removed 6 bases from V and 2 bases from J; junction bases left unmatched: 8. The CDR3 extends over 15 amino acids. Germline lookup yields CDR1 SNHLY and CDR2 FYNNEI. The CDR3 nucleotides are TGTGCCAGCAGACCCTCACTAGCGGAGCAAGAGACCCAGTACTTC. Its translation: CASRPSLAEQETQYF.

This clone appeared a single time. V gene TRBV5-6 combines with J gene TRBJ1-1; D gene ambiguous. The CDR3 has 15 amino acids. The germline CDR1 and CDR2 sequences are SGHDT and YYEEEE. V lost 0 bases and J 0 bases, leaving 9 bases between the germline ends. The CDR3 loop is CASSLGRQMNTEAFF. CDR3 in DNA: TGTGCCAGCAGCTTGGGTAGGCAGATGAACACTGAAGCTTTCTTT.

The V and J genes are TRBV19 and TRBJ1-1, with TRBD1 identical over 8 bases. The trim removed 4 bases at V and 9 bases at J, leaving 13 bases unmatched. The germline V gene encodes CDR1 LNHDA and CDR2 SQIVND (reference sequence). The CDR3 has 15 residues. CDR3 protein: CASSKPGTGTPQAFF. CDR3 bases: TGTGCCAGTAGTAAGCCCGGGACAGGTACCCCCCAAGCTTTCTTT. The whole variable domain, remainder taken from reference TRBV19 and TRBJ1-1, is DGGITQSPKYLFRKEGQNVTLSCEQNLNHDAMYWYRQDPGQGLRLIYYSQIVNDFQKGDIAEGYSVSREKKESFPLTVTSAQKNPTAFYLCASSKPGTGTPQAFFGQGTRLTVV.

The chain's CDR3 is CASSTNRGGSYGYTF. CDR3 in DNA: TGTGCCAGCAGTACTAACAGGGGGGGCAGCTATGGCTACACCTTC. V is TRBV6-5 and J is TRBJ1-2; TRBD1 agrees at 8 bases. This CDR3 is built from 15 residues. J gave up 4 bases and V 5 bases, and 9 bases lay outside the gene matches. The germline CDR1 and CDR2 sequences are MNHEY and SVGAGI.

The chain is built from TRBV7-2 and TRBJ2-7; either TRBD1 or TRBD2 may fit D (5 bases each). Germline loops: CDR1 SGHTA, CDR2 FQGNSA. V was cut by 4 bases and J by 1 base, with 11 bases left in between. The CDR3 sequence is 14 residues long. The CDR3 loop is CASSSAGGSYEQYF. The CDR3 bases are TGTGCCAGCAGCTCAGCTGGGGGTTCCTACGAGCAGTACTTC.

There are a few counts of this clone. The chain joins TRBV5-1 to TRBJ2-1; 8 bases match TRBD1. This CDR3 region has 15 residues. V shed 2 bases and J 6 bases; nucleotides not matched to a gene: 7. CDR1 and CDR2 (germline): SGHRS, YFSETQ. This chain's CDR3 is CASSLMGQVINEQFF. The CDR3 DNA sequence: TGCGCCAGCAGCTTAATGGGACAGGTTATCAATGAGCAGTTCTTC.

The chain carries TRBV19 and TRBJ2-2, with TRBD2 identical over 7 bases. The CDR3 contains 16 residues. Germline assignment: CDR1 LNHDA and CDR2 SQIVND (reference sequence). Losses at the gene ends were 6 bases for V and 6 bases for J; bases not matched to a gene: 13. As DNA, the CDR3 is TGTGCCAGTAGATCACGCGGGGGTCGTTCCTCCGGGGAGCTGTTTTTT. It yields the protein CASRSRGGRSSGELFF. Variable domain in full (rest from reference TRBV19 and TRBJ2-2): DGGITQSPKYLFRKEGQNVTLSCEQNLNHDAMYWYRQDPGQGLRLIYYSQIVNDFQKGDIAEGYSVSREKKESFPLTVTSAQKNPTAFYLCASRSRGGRSSGELFFGEGSRLTVL.

V is TRBV11-3 and J is TRBJ2-7; TRBD1 or TRBD2 may be the D gene (6 bases each). The CDR3 has 15 residues. Germline CDR1 reads SGHNT; CDR2 reads YENEEA. Trimming shortened V by 1 base and J by 7 bases, and 17 bases separated the two germline ends. In DNA form, the CDR3 reads TGTGCCAGCAGCTTAGGCTTGCCGGGGGCTTCAGAGCAGTACTTC. It translates to CASSLGLPGASEQYF.

V and J are TRBV11-2 and TRBJ2-3, with 8 bases identical to TRBD2. The CDR3 sequence is 16 residues long. The ends lost 5 bases at V and 2 bases at J; junction bases unmatched: 9. Germline CDR1 is SGHAT and CDR2 is FQNNGV. CDR3: CASSPRGSGDTDTQYF. Written as DNA, the CDR3 is TGTGCCAGCAGCCCCCGCGGTAGCGGGGACACAGATACGCAGTATTTT.

The chain employs TRBV6-1 and TRBJ1-4; 8 bases align to TRBD1. Germline V gives CDR1 MNHNS, CDR2 SASEGT. CDR3 length: 14 residues. The junction had 8 bases not matched to a gene; V was cut back by 6 bases and J by 8 bases. CDR3 protein: CASSGDRKSEKLFF. CDR3 nucleotides: TGTGCCAGCAGCGGGGACAGGAAATCCGAAAAACTGTTTTTT.

This rearrangement joins TRBV7-9 to TRBJ2-1; 7 bases are a match to TRBD2. CDR3 size: 18 residues. Germline V gene lookup returns CDR1 SEHNR and CDR2 FQNEAQ (reference sequence). J was trimmed by 6 bases and V by 5 bases; bases with no gene match: 19. The CDR3 coding sequence is TGTGCCAGCAGCCGAATCCCGGGGGGTTGGGTCCTCGGCAATGAGCAGTTCTTC. It codes for CASSRIPGGWVLGNEQFF.

In its sample, this clone was seen once. The V and J genes are TRBV25-1 and TRBJ1-1, with D hard to call. V lost 3 bases and J 6 bases, leaving 8 bases between the germline ends. CDR3 size: 12 residues. Per germline, CDR1 MGHDK and CDR2 SYGVNS. In nucleotides, the CDR3 is TGTGCCAGCAGTGATGCGGTGGCTGAAGCTTTCTTT. Amino acid sequence: CASSDAVAEAFF.

CDR3 bases: TGTGCCAGCAGCGTAGGGGACTATTGGTCTGAGGGGCAGTTCTTC. Translation gives CASSVGDYWSEGQFF. The chain couples TRBV9 to TRBJ2-1, with 7 bases that match TRBD2. Germline-derived CDR1 and CDR2 are SGDLS and YYNGEE. The CDR3 loop spans 15 amino acids. Trimming cost V 0 bases and J 12 bases; bases outside gene matches: 12. The full variable domain, with the rest looked up from reference TRBV9 and TRBJ2-1, is DSGVTQTPKHLITATGQRVTLRCSPRSGDLSVYWYQQSLDQGLQFLIQYYNGEERAKGNILERFSAQQFPDLHSELNLSSLELGDSALYFCASSVGDYWSEGQFFGPGTRLTVL.

This clone was observed many times. The chain has TRBV2 and TRBJ2-5; D possibly corresponds to TRBD1 (6 bases). The germline CDR1 and CDR2 sequences are SNHLY and FYNNEI. This CDR3 region has 12 residues. V was shortened by 7 bases and J by 6 bases, with 12 bases between the two germline ends. The CDR3 DNA is TGTGCCAGCAACGTGCAGGGGAAGACCCAGTACTTC. This gives the protein CASNVQGKTQYF.

As concerns this clone: Mismatch with germline at one junction end may stem from a read error. The chain carries TRBV9 and TRBJ2-1; 11 nucleotides agree with TRBD2. Germline values: CDR1 SGDLS, CDR2 YYNGEE. CDR3 size: 17 residues. CDR3 protein: CTSSVQPLAGELNEQFF. The DNA of the CDR3 is TGTACCAGCAGCGTTCAACCACTAGCGGGAGAATTGAATGAGCAGTTCTTC.

The chain joins TRBV2 to TRBJ1-3; 7 bases map to TRBD1. The CDR3 contains 15 residues. CDR1 is SNHLY, CDR2 FYNNEI, per germline. Trimming at V came to 5 bases and at J to 4 bases, leaving 8 bases not matched to a gene. The CDR3 sequence is CASSRDSSGGNTIYF. DNA for the CDR3: TGTGCCAGCAGTCGGGACAGCTCAGGCGGAAACACCATATATTTT. Together with reference TRBV2 and TRBJ1-3, the CDR3 gives the full variable domain: EPEVTQTPSHQVTQMGQEVILRCVPISNHLYFYWYRQILGQKVEFLVSFYNNEISEKSEIFDDQFSVERPDGSNFTLKIRSTKLEDSAMYFCASSRDSSGGNTIYFGEGSWLTVV.

V gene TRBV4-1 combines with J gene TRBJ2-7, with 7 bases that match TRBD1. The CDR3 spans 15 residues. Germline CDR1 and CDR2: MGHRA and YSYEKL. V shed 1 base, J shed 2 bases, and the junction held 5 bases outside the gene matches. The CDR3 reads CASSQVLGTAYEQYF. DNA for the CDR3: TGCGCCAGCAGCCAAGTCTTAGGGACAGCCTACGAGCAGTACTTC.

The chain is built from TRBV10-2 and TRBJ2-3, with 10 bases matching TRBD2. CDR1 and CDR2 from the germline V gene are WSHSY and SAAADI. V shed 6 bases, J shed 7 bases, and the junction held 4 bases outside the gene matches. The CDR3 is made up of 13 amino acids. The CDR3 DNA is TGCGCCAGCAGGAGCGGGGGGGTGTATACGCAGTATTTT. Protein: CASRSGGVYTQYF.

The chain combines TRBV18 with TRBJ1-2, with D uncertain. CDR3 size: 13 residues. Germline V CDR1 and CDR2: KGHSH, LQKENI. The V end lost 3 bases, the J end lost 8 bases, and 13 bases lay between the germline ends. CDR3 in DNA: TGTGCCAGCTCACCCCTCCCGGTGGAAGGCTACACCTTC. Translation: CASSPLPVEGYTF.

This chain joins TRBV6-6 and TRBJ2-2, with TRBD2 identical over 7 bases. The CDR3 covers 15 residues. Per germline, CDR1 MNHNY and CDR2 SVGAGI (reference sequence). J was trimmed by 4 bases and V by 8 bases; bases with no gene match: 10. The chain's CDR3 is CASATSAGGTGELFF. CDR3 nucleotide sequence: TGTGCCAGCGCCACTAGCGCCGGGGGCACCGGGGAGCTGTTTTTT.

CDR3 sequence: CASSEARNDRYEQYF. CDR3 sequence (DNA): TGTGCCAGCAGTGAAGCGCGGAACGACCGGTACGAGCAGTACTTC. The V gene is TRBV6-1, the J gene TRBJ2-7; no clear D. V was trimmed by 0 bases and J by 4 bases, leaving 13 bases between them. CDR1 and CDR2 (germline): MNHNS, SASEGT. The CDR3 length is 15 residues.